The 18 T cell receptor beta chains given below trace back to one sample, sequenced in a study of T cell repertoires in ileal Crohn's disease. Assay used: immunoSEQ multiplex PCR; TCRdb lists only in-frame clones, some missing. The table records some 4,000 clones, 69% of them present only once. The sequencing sample was made of ileal tissue. The receptors were gathered from an adult with Crohn's disease.

This clone is medium-sized in the sample. CDR3 coding DNA: TGTGCCAGCAGCTTGGGACACGACGAGCAGTACTTC. Translation: CASSLGHDEQYF. The chain employs TRBV5-4 and TRBJ2-7; no definite D call. Germline loops: CDR1 SGHNT, CDR2 YYREEE (reference sequence). V was shortened by 0 bases and J by 5 bases, with 6 bases between the two germline ends. This CDR3 spans 12 amino acids.

Concerning this clone itself: Other DNA sequences within the sample encode an identical CDR3. The chain links TRBV5-4 to TRBJ2-1; the D gene is possibly TRBD2 (5 bases). The CDR3 has 14 residues. Germline V lookup: CDR1 SGHNT, CDR2 YYREEE (reference sequence). Trimming removed 4 bases from V and 1 base from J, with 9 bases in between. Written as DNA, the CDR3 is TGTGCCAGCAGCCACAGCGGATCCTACAATGAGCAGTTCTTC. Translating it yields CASSHSGSYNEQFF.

The chain couples TRBV2 to TRBJ2-2; 9 bases fit TRBD2. Germline values: CDR1 SNHLY, CDR2 FYNNEI. The length of the CDR3 is 12 residues. The V and J ends lost 8 bases and 8 bases, in that order; junction bases with no gene match: 3. This CDR3 is CASRTSEGELFF. The CDR3 region has the DNA TGTGCCAGCCGGACTAGCGAGGGGGAGCTGTTTTTT.

The chain recombines TRBV5-1 with TRBJ2-2; D ambiguous. The CDR3 length is 16 residues. Germline lookup yields CDR1 SGHRS and CDR2 YFSETQ. Trimming stripped 1 base from V and 0 bases from J, with 10 bases between. CDR3 protein: CASSLTSAANTGELFF. Here the CDR3 DNA reads TGCGCCAGCAGCTTGACATCTGCGGCGAACACCGGGGAGCTGTTTTTT.

The V call is TRBV2, the J call TRBJ2-2; D ambiguous. V gave up 2 bases and J gave up 5 bases, with 12 bases separating them. CDR1 is SNHLY and CDR2 is FYNNEI in the germline V gene. CDR3 size: 15 residues. CDR3 protein: CASSERRVGTGELFF. CDR3 coding DNA: TGTGCCAGCAGTGAAAGACGAGTCGGGACCGGGGAGCTGTTTTTT.

The rearrangement joins TRBV5-3 to TRBJ2-7; 8 nucleotides agree with TRBD1. TRBV5-3 is noted as an ORF with a role that remains uncertain. This CDR3 contains 17 residues. V was pared by 6 bases and J by 1 base, with 15 bases of the junction left unmatched. In nucleotides, the CDR3 is TGTGCCAGAATTCATAAGGACAGGGCCCGATGTTCCTACGAGCAGTACTTC. Its protein product is CARIHKDRARCSYEQYF.

This clone has just a few counts. The chain employs TRBV14 and TRBJ2-7, with TRBD2 identical over 8 bases. The ends lost 1 base at V and 3 bases at J; junction bases unmatched: 8. CDR1 is SGHDN, CDR2 FVKESK, per germline. The CDR3 runs to 16 residues. Written as DNA, the CDR3 is TGTGCCAGCAGCCAAGCCGGGGGGGGGCCGCTCTACGAGCAGTACTTC. Translation: CASSQAGGGPLYEQYF.

This clone was detected only once. Here the CDR3 reads CASEQGAGGTGELFF. In nucleotides, the CDR3 is TGTGCCAGCGAACAGGGGGCGGGCGGAACCGGGGAGCTGTTTTTT. The rearrangement links TRBV5-4 to TRBJ2-2, with TRBD1 identical over 9 bases. The V and J ends lost 7 bases and 5 bases, in that order; junction bases with no gene match: 9. Germline CDR1 reads SGHNT; CDR2 reads YYREEE (reference sequence). The CDR3 is 15 amino acids. The complete variable domain, with remaining parts taken from reference TRBV5-4 and TRBJ2-2, reads ETGVTQSPTHLIKTRGQQVTLRCSSQSGHNTVSWYQQALGQGPQFIFQYYREEENGRGNFPPRFSGLQFPNYSSELNVNALELDDSALYLCASEQGAGGTGELFFGEGSRLTVL.

V is TRBV9 and J is TRBJ1-2, with 7 bases matching TRBD1. The J segment lost 5 bases and the V segment lost 0 bases, leaving 7 bases of the junction unmatched. Germline loops: CDR1 SGDLS, CDR2 YYNGEE. The CDR3 spans 15 residues. The CDR3 loop is CASSVEATGIYGYTF. The DNA for the CDR3 is TGTGCCAGCAGCGTAGAGGCGACAGGGATTTATGGCTACACCTTC.

This clone was picked up a small number of times. This chain connects TRBV27 to TRBJ2-2, with TRBD1 matching 7 bases. J lost 2 bases, V lost 8 bases, and 8 bases had no gene match. Per germline, CDR1 MNHEY and CDR2 SMNVEV (reference sequence). This CDR3 has 15 residues. As DNA, the CDR3 is TGTGCCAGCCATCGGACAGGCTACAACACCGGGGAGCTGTTTTTT. It yields the protein CASHRTGYNTGELFF.

V and J are TRBV18 and TRBJ2-3; 7 bases fit TRBD2. Per germline, CDR1 KGHSH and CDR2 LQKENI. CDR3 length: 14 residues. Trimming removed 6 bases from V and 4 bases from J; junction bases left unmatched: 7. The CDR3 loop is CASSPGGSSDTQYF. The CDR3 region has the DNA TGTGCCAGCTCTCCGGGGGGTTCTTCAGATACGCAGTATTTT.

This chain connects TRBV29-1 to TRBJ2-1, with 12 bases identical to TRBD2. The V gene end was trimmed by 8 bases and the J gene end by 6 bases; junction bases not matched to a gene: 5. CDR3 size: 13 residues. In germline, CDR1 is SQVTM, CDR2 ANQGSEA. The CDR3 here is CSSASGGVNEQFF. DNA of the CDR3: TGCAGCTCGGCTAGCGGGGGGGTCAATGAGCAGTTCTTC.

This chain uses TRBV9 with TRBJ1-4; weak D call: TRBD1 (5 bases). This CDR3 contains 15 residues. V lost 3 bases, J lost 3 bases, and 12 bases lay in between. CDR1 SGDLS and CDR2 YYNGEE come from the germline V gene. The CDR3 DNA follows: TGTGCCAGCAGCGATCAGGGTGCACCTAATGAAAAACTGTTTTTT. Translated, it gives CASSDQGAPNEKLFF.

The chain uses TRBV5-6 and TRBJ2-5; 9 positions match TRBD2. Germline lookup yields CDR1 SGHDT and CDR2 YYEEEE. The CDR3 length is 16 residues. V shed 0 bases, J shed 1 base, and the junction held 4 bases outside the gene matches. CDR3 residues: CASSLEAGGIQETQYF. Here the CDR3 DNA reads TGTGCCAGCAGCTTGGAAGCGGGGGGAATCCAAGAGACCCAGTACTTC.

The chain has TRBV2 and TRBJ2-3; TRBD2 matches 13 bases. V gave up 2 bases and J gave up 4 bases; unmatched junction bases: 12. Germline V lookup: CDR1 SNHLY, CDR2 FYNNEI. The CDR3 length is 19 residues. For the CDR3, the DNA is TGTGCCAGCAGTGAAAGGGGGGGGACTAGCGGGGTGGTATCAGATACGCAGTATTTT. This gives the protein CASSERGGTSGVVSDTQYF.

This chain uses TRBV9 with TRBJ2-4; 11 bases fit TRBD2. Trimming removed 1 base from V and 8 bases from J; junction bases left unmatched: 5. The germline CDR1 and CDR2 sequences are SGDLS and YYNGEE. The CDR3 runs to 15 residues. CDR3 loop: CASSVTSGGLDIQYF. CDR3 in DNA: TGTGCCAGCAGCGTAACTAGCGGGGGCCTCGACATTCAGTACTTC.

The gene calls are TRBV29-1 and TRBJ1-5; TRBD1 agrees at 9 bases. The CDR3 sequence is 14 residues long. The V gene end was trimmed by 7 bases and the J gene end by 2 bases; junction bases not matched to a gene: 6. CDR1 is SQVTM, CDR2 ANQGSEA, per germline. The CDR3 DNA is TGCAGCGCCCGGACAGGGGCTGGCAATCAGCCCCAGCATTTT. It codes for CSARTGAGNQPQHF.

V gene TRBV2 combines with J gene TRBJ1-6, with 7 bases lining up with TRBD1. The CDR3 totals 15 residues. Germline CDR1 reads SNHLY; CDR2 reads FYNNEI. V shed 8 bases and J 3 bases; nucleotides not matched to a gene: 7. CDR3 in amino acids: CASLGQANYNSPLHF. The DNA for the CDR3 is TGTGCCAGCTTAGGACAGGCGAACTATAATTCACCCCTCCACTTT.